This T cell receptor beta chain was recovered during a study of cytomegalovirus exposure and HLA in healthy donors. This clone was found a few times. What it recognizes is unknown. Study-level results: Some public TCRs appeared in many individuals, while most sequences were rare. Reported findings show TCR beta sequences accurately forecast HLA-A and HLA-B alleles in most subjects.

PCR primers comprised 60 Vbeta and 13 Jbeta primers. The repertoire was sequenced with immunoSEQ multiplex PCR; TCRdb's copy has only in-frame clones and lacks some. The data show about 240,000 clones, with 70% to 90% seen just once and around 8.3% held by the top ten. Germline assignment: CDR1 SGHDT and CDR2 YYEEEE. This CDR3 is built from 18 residues. The ends were cut back, 3 bases at V and 5 bases at J, with 23 bases in the middle. This sequence originates from a woman in her sixties in good health and CMV-seropositive. V usage is TRBV5-6 and J usage is TRBJ2-2; D is unresolved. Source material: PBMCs. CDR3 coding DNA: TGTGCCAGCAGCTCTTTGAGCCAGGCACCATCTCCTACCGGGGAGCTGTTTTTT. It codes for CASSSLSQAPSPTGELFF.